A selection of T cell receptor beta chains follows, all from one sample in a study of blood T cell repertoires in COVID-19. Here immunoSEQ multiplex PCR was the method, and the copy in TCRdb shows in-frame clones only, minus some. The sample consists of about 170,000 clones, less than 85% of them appearing once. Sequencing input: peripheral blood. These receptors all stem from a woman aged 80 or over with acute or convalescent COVID-19. Both conserved end residues are part of each CDR3. A D gene is named only where the DNA matches it firmly. A clone size is listed for some rows: how often the clone was seen (once, few, many), or a class if it is expanded.

clone_size,j_call,d_call,v_call,cdr3_nt,cdr3_aa
NA,TRBJ2-5,NA,TRBV29-1,TGCAGCGTTGAAGGGCATCAAGAGACCCAGTACTTC,CSVEGHQETQYF
NA,TRBJ2-2,NA,TRBV27,TGTGCCAGCAGGGGGACATTGAACACCGGGGAGCTGTTTTTT,CASRGTLNTGELFF
NA,TRBJ2-7,NA,TRBV5-1,TGCGCCAGCAGTCCCGCCTCCAGGGACTACGAGCAGTACTTC,CASSPASRDYEQYF
few,TRBJ2-1,NA,TRBV12-5,TGTGCTAGTGCCCAAACCCCCTATAGCGTACTTAGCTCCTACAATGAGCAGTTCTTC,CASAQTPYSVLSSYNEQFF
once,TRBJ2-7,TRBD1,TRBV5-1,TGCGCCAGCAGCGTAGGGACAGAACCTTACGAGCAGTACTTC,CASSVGTEPYEQYF
NA,TRBJ2-3,NA,TRBV20-1,TGCAGTGCTAGAGCGGTAGATACGCAGTATTTT,CSARAVDTQYF
NA,TRBJ1-3,TRBD1,TRBV10-3,TGTGCCATCAGCCCTGGGACAGGGCCCTTCTCTGGAAACACCATATATTTT,CAISPGTGPFSGNTIYF
NA,TRBJ1-2,NA,TRBV28,TGTGCCAGCAGCCAACAGGGACCCTATGGCTACACCTTC,CASSQQGPYGYTF
once,TRBJ1-1,NA,TRBV20-1,TGCAGTGAAGGGGGGAACACTGAAGCTTTCTTT,CSEGGNTEAFF
NA,TRBJ1-1,NA,TRBV30,TGTGCCTGGAGTGTCCCGGGAAGGACGGACACTGAAGCTTTCTTT,CAWSVPGRTDTEAFF
NA,TRBJ2-2,TRBD2,TRBV15,TGTGCCACCAGCAGAGAGGCTAGCGGGAGGGCCGGGGAGCTGTTTTTT,CATSREASGRAGELFF
NA,TRBJ1-1,TRBD1,TRBV9,TGTGCCAGCAGCGTAGCCATCAACAGGGGGGAAGCTTTCTTT,CASSVAINRGEAFF
NA,TRBJ2-3,TRBD2,TRBV9,TGTGCCAGCAGCGTTAGCGGGAGTGATACGCAGTATTTT,CASSVSGSDTQYF
once,TRBJ1-4,NA,TRBV12-3/TRBV12-4,TGTGCCAGCACCACGGACAGAGCTGAAAAACTGTTTTTT,CASTTDRAEKLFF
once,TRBJ1-1,NA,TRBV27,TGTGCCAGCAGTTTGGCAGATCATAACACTGAAGCTTTCTTT,CASSLADHNTEAFF
NA,TRBJ2-1,TRBD2,TRBV10-3,TGTGCCATCAGTGAGTCTCAAGCGGGGGGGTATAGGGAGCAGTTCTTC,CAISESQAGGYREQFF
NA,TRBJ2-3,TRBD1,TRBV29-1,TGCAGCGTTGAGACAGGGGGCTCACCAGATACGCAGTATTTT,CSVETGGSPDTQYF
NA,TRBJ2-1,NA,TRBV10-1,TGCGCCGTATCCCAGGGATCCTACAATGAGCAGTTCTTC,CAVSQGSYNEQFF
NA,TRBJ2-6,NA,TRBV5-4,TGTGCCAGCATCCGAGAGGGAACTCTCTCTGGGGCCAACGTCCTGACTTTC,CASIREGTLSGANVLTF
many,TRBJ1-5,NA,TRBV5-8,TGTGCCAGCATCCCCCGGGAAGAAAACCCCCTCTTGTATAGCAATCAGCCCCAGCATTTT,CASIPREENPLLYSNQPQHF
few,TRBJ2-3,NA,TRBV5-1,TGCGCCAGCAGCGGGGCGGAGCTGGGCACAGATACGCAGTATTTT,CASSGAELGTDTQYF
NA,TRBJ2-1,NA,TRBV11-2,TGTGCCAGCAGCTTAGATTTTGGGGAGAGCCAGCTCAATGGGCAGTTCTTC,CASSLDFGESQLNGQFF
NA,TRBJ2-1,NA,TRBV18,TGTGCCAGCTCACCGGCACTTCTCGCGGACAATGAGCAGTTCTTC,CASSPALLADNEQFF
NA,TRBJ2-1,TRBD2,TRBV18,TGTGCCAGCTCACCACTCTCTAGCGGGACCGATGAGCAGTTCTTC,CASSPLSSGTDEQFF
NA,TRBJ1-5,NA,TRBV5-1,TGCGCCAGCAGCTTCAACCCTGGAGGGGACTATAGCAATCAGCCCCAGCATTTT,CASSFNPGGDYSNQPQHF
NA,TRBJ2-7,TRBD2,TRBV7-2,TGTGCCAGCAGCTCGCAGCGCGGGAGGACCTACGAGCAGTACTTC,CASSSQRGRTYEQYF
NA,TRBJ1-1,TRBD1,TRBV6-5,TGTGCCAGCAGCATTACAGGGGGGAACACTGAAGCTTTCTTT,CASSITGGNTEAFF
NA,TRBJ2-2,NA,TRBV27,TGTGCCAGCAGTTTGGGCCTTAACACCGGGGAGCTGTTTTTT,CASSLGLNTGELFF
NA,TRBJ1-4,NA,TRBV4-3,TGCGCCAGCAGCCCCCCAGCAGGCGGGAGGGAAAAACTGTTTTTT,CASSPPAGGREKLFF
NA,TRBJ2-2,TRBD1,TRBV2,TGTGCCAGCGTTCCGGGACAGGGGCTCGTCGAGCTGTTTTTT,CASVPGQGLVELFF
NA,TRBJ1-5,NA,TRBV6-5,TGTGCCAGCAGATCGACAGGCTTTAGCAATCAGCCCCAGCATTTT,CASRSTGFSNQPQHF
NA,TRBJ2-1,TRBD2,TRBV28,TGTGCCAGCAGCCGACAACTTCTAGCGGCGGGTGAGCAGTTCTTC,CASSRQLLAAGEQFF
NA,TRBJ2-3,TRBD1,TRBV2,TGTGCCAGCAGGAATCAGGGGGCGGGGAACACAGATACGCAGTATTTT,CASRNQGAGNTDTQYF
NA,TRBJ2-7,TRBD1,TRBV28,TGTGCCGGGGGTCGAGGGGGCGAATACGAGCAGTACTTC,CAGGRGGEYEQYF
once,TRBJ2-1,TRBD2,TRBV2,TGTGCCAGCAGTGACGTAGCGGGAGTAAGTAATGAGCAGTTCTTC,CASSDVAGVSNEQFF
NA,TRBJ2-2,NA,TRBV5-6,TGTGCCAGCAGCTTGGTTGGAGGGAGTGTTGGCGGGGAGCTGTTTTTT,CASSLVGGSVGGELFF
NA,TRBJ2-3,TRBD2,TRBV9,TGTGCCAGCAGCGTGGGACAGCAGACTGGACTAGCGGGGGGAGGAGATACGCAGTATTTT,CASSVGQQTGLAGGGDTQYF
once,TRBJ1-2,NA,TRBV6-4,TGTGCCAGCAGCCGGGACATCTCTAACTATGGCTACACCTTC,CASSRDISNYGYTF
NA,TRBJ2-1,NA,TRBV7-9,TGTGCCAGCAGCCTAGGGCTGGATGAGCAGTTCTTC,CASSLGLDEQFF
NA,TRBJ2-1,TRBD1,TRBV6-1,TGTGCCAGCAGTGAAGGGGGACAGCAATACAATGAGCAGTTCTTC,CASSEGGQQYNEQFF